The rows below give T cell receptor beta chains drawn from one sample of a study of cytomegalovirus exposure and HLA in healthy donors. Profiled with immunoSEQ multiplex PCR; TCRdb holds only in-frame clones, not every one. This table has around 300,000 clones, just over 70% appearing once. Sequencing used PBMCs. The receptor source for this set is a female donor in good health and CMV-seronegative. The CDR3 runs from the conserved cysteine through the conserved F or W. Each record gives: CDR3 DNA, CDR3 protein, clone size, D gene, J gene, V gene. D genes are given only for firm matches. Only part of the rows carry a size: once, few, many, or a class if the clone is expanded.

CDR3 DNA: TGTGCCAGCAGCTTCTCCCAGGGGTCTGAAAAACTGTTTTTT
CDR3 protein: CASSFSQGSEKLFF
clone size: .
D gene: .
J gene: TRBJ1-4
V gene: TRBV7-2

CDR3 DNA: TGTGCCAGCAGTCTCTATGGGGGACAGATCTACGAGCAGTACTTC
CDR3 protein: CASSLYGGQIYEQYF
clone size: .
D gene: TRBD1
J gene: TRBJ2-7
V gene: TRBV27

CDR3 DNA: TGTGCCAGCAGGTCCAGCTACGAGCAGTACTTC
CDR3 protein: CASRSSYEQYF
clone size: .
D gene: .
J gene: TRBJ2-7
V gene: TRBV11-3

CDR3 DNA: TGTGCCAGCAACCAAAACCCAACAGGCTCTGGAAACACCATATATTTT
CDR3 protein: CASNQNPTGSGNTIYF
clone size: .
D gene: .
J gene: TRBJ1-3
V gene: TRBV5-5

CDR3 DNA: TGTGCCAGCAGTGAAGTTCAGTTACAAGAGACCCAGTACTTC
CDR3 protein: CASSEVQLQETQYF
clone size: few
D gene: .
J gene: TRBJ2-5
V gene: TRBV6-1

CDR3 DNA: TGTGCCATCAGCAGCGTTCTCACCGGGGAGCTGTTTTTT
CDR3 protein: CAISSVLTGELFF
clone size: .
D gene: .
J gene: TRBJ2-2
V gene: TRBV10-3

CDR3 DNA: TGTGCCAGCAGCTTAGAGGCGCAGGGGGGTTTAGGCTACACCTTC
CDR3 protein: CASSLEAQGGLGYTF
clone size: .
D gene: TRBD1
J gene: TRBJ1-2
V gene: TRBV7-9

CDR3 DNA: TGTGCCAGCAGTGACTCTACAGGGGCCGGGGAGCTGTTTTTT
CDR3 protein: CASSDSTGAGELFF
clone size: .
D gene: TRBD1
J gene: TRBJ2-2
V gene: TRBV6-4

CDR3 DNA: TGTGCCAGCTCACCGACAGGGGGCTTGGGTGAGGCTTTCTTT
CDR3 protein: CASSPTGGLGEAFF
clone size: .
D gene: TRBD1
J gene: TRBJ1-1
V gene: TRBV18

CDR3 DNA: TGCAGCGTTGCCCAGTCCTTCAGCACAGATACGCAGTATTTT
CDR3 protein: CSVAQSFSTDTQYF
clone size: once
D gene: .
J gene: TRBJ2-3
V gene: TRBV29-1

CDR3 DNA: TGTGCCAGCGGCAGTTCCAGCTCTGGAAACACCATATATTTT
CDR3 protein: CASGSSSSGNTIYF
clone size: .
D gene: .
J gene: TRBJ1-3
V gene: TRBV7-9

CDR3 DNA: TGTGCCAGAAGCTTGTCTCCCAGGACAGGGACCGACACTGAAGCTTTCTTT
CDR3 protein: CARSLSPRTGTDTEAFF
clone size: .
D gene: TRBD1
J gene: TRBJ1-1
V gene: TRBV5-3

CDR3 DNA: TGTGCCAGCAGCTTAGAGGAACAGGGGGGAGAGCTGTTTTTT
CDR3 protein: CASSLEEQGGELFF
clone size: .
D gene: TRBD1
J gene: TRBJ2-2
V gene: TRBV7-9